A single sample gave rise to the 19 T cell receptor beta chains below, sequenced in a study of blood T cell repertoires in COVID-19. Sequencing was performed with immunoSEQ multiplex PCR; in TCRdb, only in-frame clones are kept and a portion is missing. The data hold under 200,000 clones, with roughly 85% observed a single time. The sample consisted of peripheral blood. These receptors came from a man in his sixties with acute or convalescent COVID-19.

This sequence joins TRBV24-1 and TRBJ1-2, with 7 bases aligning to TRBD1. Germline CDR1 is KGHDR and CDR2 is SFDVKD. This CDR3 is built from 17 residues. J was trimmed by 3 bases and V by 0 bases; bases with no gene match: 9. The CDR3 region is CATSDLVSAGQDYGYTF. CDR3 nucleotide sequence: TGTGCCACCAGTGATTTGGTGTCGGCAGGACAGGACTATGGCTACACCTTC.

The rearrangement links TRBV27 to TRBJ1-2; possible D gene TRBD1, 5 bases. Germline CDR1 MNHEY, CDR2 SMNVEV (reference sequence). The CDR3 runs to 15 residues. The V and J ends lost 3 bases and 0 bases respectively, with 11 bases between them. This CDR3 is CASSLDARANYGYTF. CDR3 DNA: TGTGCCAGCAGTTTGGATGCCAGGGCTAACTATGGCTACACCTTC.

This clone was detected only once. This rearrangement joins TRBV19 to TRBJ1-1, with D perhaps TRBD1 (6 bases). The CDR3 sequence is 15 residues long. Germline V lookup: CDR1 LNHDA, CDR2 SQIVND (reference sequence). V was trimmed by 6 bases and J by 0 bases, leaving 14 bases between them. The chain's CDR3 is CASSPQRGMNTEAFF. CDR3 bases: TGTGCCAGTAGCCCTCAGAGGGGGATGAACACTGAAGCTTTCTTT.

The genes are TRBV5-1 and TRBJ1-1, with 7 bases matching TRBD1. V dropped 5 bases and J dropped 5; count of bases not matched to a gene: 9. The CDR3 has 14 residues. The germline CDR1 and CDR2 sequences are SGHRS and YFSETQ. The CDR3, as DNA: TGCGCCAGCAGACTGGGGAACAGGGGAACTGAAGCTTTCTTT. This translates into CASRLGNRGTEAFF.

The chain links TRBV19 to TRBJ1-1; 8 positions agree with TRBD1. CDR1 is LNHDA, CDR2 SQIVND, per germline (reference sequence). Germline trimming cut 6 bases from V and 4 bases from J; bases unmatched to any gene: 7. The CDR3 runs 14 residues. In nucleotides, the CDR3 is TGTGCCAGTAGACTTCCGGGACAGGTCACTGAAGCTTTCTTT. The encoded protein is CASRLPGQVTEAFF. Using reference TRBV19 and TRBJ1-1 for the parts outside the CDR3, the full variable domain is DGGITQSPKYLFRKEGQNVTLSCEQNLNHDAMYWYRQDPGQGLRLIYYSQIVNDFQKGDIAEGYSVSREKKESFPLTVTSAQKNPTAFYLCASRLPGQVTEAFFGQGTRLTVV.

The chain employs TRBV29-1 and TRBJ2-3; weak D call: TRBD1 (5 bases). The V end lost 3 bases, the J end lost 4 bases, and 11 bases lay between the germline ends. The germline V gene has CDR1 SQVTM and CDR2 ANQGSEA. The CDR3 has 13 residues. DNA of the CDR3: TGCAGCGTTGAGTCAGGGTCGGCAGATACGCAGTATTTT. Protein product: CSVESGSADTQYF.

The chain has TRBV5-1 and TRBJ1-1, with a weak D call TRBD1 (5 bases). From germline, CDR1 is SGHRS and CDR2 YFSETQ. CDR3 length equals 14 residues. The V end lost 4 bases, the J end lost 11 bases, and 21 bases lay between the germline ends. The chain's CDR3 is CASSQQGGEYWAFF. The DNA of the CDR3 is TGCGCCAGCAGCCAGCAGGGAGGGGAGTATTGGGCTTTCTTT. The complete variable domain, with remaining parts taken from reference TRBV5-1 and TRBJ1-1, reads KAGVTQTPRYLIKTRGQQVTLSCSPISGHRSVSWYQQTPGQGLQFLFEYFSETQRNKGNFPGRFSGRQFSNSRSEMNVSTLELGDSALYLCASSQQGGEYWAFFGQGTRLTVV.

This sequence joins TRBV3-1 (or the pseudogene TRBV3-2) and TRBJ2-1, with a tentative D call TRBD1 (6 bases). Trimming removed 4 bases at V and 8 bases at J, with 9 bases between. Germline V lookup: CDR1 LGHDT, CDR2 YNNKEL (reference sequence). The CDR3 is 12 amino acids. CDR3 nucleotide sequence: TGTGCCAGCAGCCTAACAGGGCATGAGCAGTTCTTC. It is translated as CASSLTGHEQFF.

The CDR3 nucleotides are TGTGCCAGCAGCCGGGACAGGCCAAAAGGTTACGAGCAGTACTTC. The encoded protein is CASSRDRPKGYEQYF. V gene TRBV11-2 combines with J gene TRBJ2-7; 8 nucleotides agree with TRBD1. CDR3 length: 15 amino acids. Germline CDR1 SGHAT, CDR2 FQNNGV. V shed 5 bases and J 4 bases; nucleotides not matched to a gene: 10.

The chain is built from TRBV27 and TRBJ2-7, with TRBD1 identical over 7 bases. Germline-derived CDR1 and CDR2 are MNHEY and SMNVEV (reference sequence). Trimming at V came to 0 bases and at J to 4 bases, leaving 6 bases not matched to a gene. The CDR3 is 15 residues long. The CDR3 nucleotides are TGTGCCAGCAGTTTATCTGAGGACAGGTTGTACGAGCAGTACTTC. This sequence encodes CASSLSEDRLYEQYF.

This chain links TRBV5-1 with TRBJ2-5, with a weak D call TRBD1 (5 bases). Looked up from germline, CDR1 is SGHRS and CDR2 is YFSETQ. There are 13 residues in the CDR3. The V and J ends lost 7 bases and 2 bases respectively, with 12 bases between them. CDR3 residues: CASRTGVQETQYF. In nucleotides, the CDR3 is TGCGCCAGCCGAACAGGAGTACAAGAGACCCAGTACTTC.

This rearrangement joins TRBV5-5 to TRBJ2-7; 10 bases agree with TRBD1. Germline CDR1 is SGHKS and CDR2 is YYEKEE (reference sequence). J gave up 1 base and V 3 bases, and 16 bases lay outside the gene matches. This CDR3 contains 19 residues. The DNA of the CDR3 is TGTGCCAGCAGCTCGACCCTTTGGGACAGGGGTTCGAGGTCCTACGAGCAGTACTTC. This sequence encodes CASSSTLWDRGSRSYEQYF.

This chain uses TRBV11-2 with TRBJ2-5; 11 bases are shared with TRBD2. CDR1 and CDR2 from the germline V gene are SGHAT and FQNNGV. The CDR3 spans 14 residues. The junction had 4 bases not matched to a gene; V was cut back by 5 bases and J by 5 bases. The CDR3 region has the DNA TGTGCCAGCAGCCGTAGCGGGAGGGCCGAGACCCAGTACTTC. As protein: CASSRSGRAETQYF. Full variable domain (remainder filled in from reference TRBV11-2 and TRBJ2-5): EAGVAQSPRYKIIEKRQSVAFWCNPISGHATLYWYQQILGQGPKLLIQFQNNGVVDDSQLPKDRFSAERLKGVDSTLKIQPAKLEDSAVYLCASSRSGRAETQYFGPGTRLLVL.

V is TRBV30 and J is TRBJ1-2; D uncertain. The V end was cut by 4 bases, the J end by 4 bases, with 22 bases between. CDR1 and CDR2 from the germline V gene are GTSNPN and SVGIG (reference sequence). The CDR3 has 16 residues. Here the CDR3 reads CAWTPGHGEDPYGYTF. CDR3 bases: TGTGCCTGGACACCCGGGCATGGGGAGGACCCCTATGGCTACACCTTC.

J is TRBJ1-6 and V is TRBV11-2; D unresolved. Per the germline V gene, CDR1 is SGHAT and CDR2 is FQNNGV. Between the trimmed V and J ends, which lost 1 base and 1 base, there was a span of 11 bases. The CDR3 length is 17 residues. The CDR3 DNA follows: TGTGCCAGCAGCTTAGGACTTTCCCGGTCCTATAATTCACCCCTCCACTTT. Residues: CASSLGLSRSYNSPLHF.

The rearrangement uses TRBV6-1 and TRBJ1-2, with D tentatively TRBD1 (5 bases). The CDR3 extends over 13 amino acids. Trimming removed 2 bases from V and 7 bases from J, with 11 bases in between. Looked up from germline, CDR1 is MNHNS and CDR2 is SASEGT. The chain's CDR3 is CASSENRQGGYTF. CDR3 coding DNA: TGTGCCAGCAGTGAAAACAGGCAGGGTGGCTACACCTTC.

The chain couples TRBV25-1 to TRBJ2-2; D might be TRBD2 (6 bases). V gave up 7 bases and J gave up 6 bases, with 12 bases separating them. CDR1 is MGHDK, CDR2 SYGVNS, per germline. This CDR3 spans 13 amino acids. The CDR3 here is CASTEGRPGELFF. The CDR3 DNA reads TGTGCCAGCACGGAGGGGCGGCCCGGGGAGCTGTTTTTT.

This chain connects TRBV28 to TRBJ2-5; the D is unclear. The CDR3 loop spans 13 amino acids. Per the germline V gene, CDR1 is MDHEN and CDR2 is SYDVKM. The V end was cut by 8 bases, the J end by 5 bases, with 15 bases between. The CDR3 nucleotides are TGTGCCAGCGCAGATGGCACGATGGAGACCCAGTACTTC. It yields the protein CASADGTMETQYF.

The rearrangement uses TRBV6-4 and TRBJ2-5; D is uncertain. Germline V lookup: CDR1 MRHNA, CDR2 SNTAGT. The CDR3 sequence is 13 residues long. V lost 4 bases and J lost 0, with 6 bases in between. The CDR3 region has the DNA TGTGCCAGCAGTGTCAACTACCAAGAGACCCAGTACTTC. As protein: CASSVNYQETQYF.